This T cell receptor beta chain came from a study of Ad26.COV2.S vaccination and SARS-CoV-2 variants. Sequencing used immunoSEQ multiplex PCR; TCRdb keeps in-frame clones, though not all of them. The table shows 410,000 or so clones, with about nine tenths occurring only once. The treatment is: roughly 18 received Ad26.COV2.S at low or high dose, single or two shots; roughly five received placebo; per-sample allocation not given. Day 63 after the first vaccine or placebo injection was the time point for sampling. Germline V gene data show CDR1 as SGHAT and CDR2 as FQNNGV. V lost 1 base and J 2 bases, leaving 6 bases between the germline ends. This CDR3 is 15 amino acids long.

The clonotype originates from a person aged 18-60 years who received the Ad26.COV2.S COVID-19 vaccine or a placebo. The rearrangement joins TRBV11-2 to TRBJ1-6; D ambiguous. The sequences come from peripheral blood, collected in a trial of Ad26.COV2.S vaccine versus placebo. In nucleotides, the CDR3 is TGTGCCAGCAGCTTAGCTAGTACCTATAATTCACCCCTCCACTTT. Amino acids: CASSLASTYNSPLHF.